The sequence of this TCR beta chain was determined in a study of T cells in localized non-small cell lung cancer. General study results and limits: Exceeding tumor, uninvolved adjacent lung had the highest T cell clonality. Adjacent lung tissue had a median around 50 of the top 100 clones found in the tumor. Higher T cell density in the blood was associated with longer overall survival, whereas higher adjacent-lung clonality associated with shorter survival. Heterogeneity cannot be ruled out, as sequencing used one tumor region only.

As for this clone: Antigen specificity is unknown.

The method was immunoSEQ multiplex PCR; TCRdb's version includes in-frame clones alone and lacks a portion of them. Here the sample spans 40,000 to 50,000 clones, more than 85% being singletons. Trimming took 0 bases from V and 2 from J, leaving 10 bases between them. The CDR3 consists of 15 residues. In germline, CDR1 is MRHNA, CDR2 SNTAGT. This chain joins TRBV6-4 and TRBJ2-5; D may be TRBD1 (6 bases). The sequencing here drew on peripheral blood, taken before any cancer treatment. This TCR derives from a woman aged 18-55 years with stage III lung adenocarcinoma. The CDR3 sequence is CASSDSAGEQETQYF. CDR3 sequence (DNA): TGTGCCAGCAGTGACTCGGCAGGGGAACAAGAGACCCAGTACTTC.